This T cell receptor (beta chain) comes out of a study of post-analysis software for immune sequencing data. Study context: Disease trajectories encompassed relapsing-remitting, secondary progressive and progressive-relapsing multiple sclerosis. Study-level findings and limits: Controls showed lower frequencies than patients for roughly 5 TRBV segments, and TRBV5-6, TRBV5-1 and TRBV20-1 were among these. Clustering by F measure revealed strong co-clustering among samples prepared together in one batch. Patients with multiple sclerosis recorded significantly lower normalized Chao1 diversity than controls, the study found.

This CDR3 is 14 amino acids long. The V and J ends lost 5 bases and 8 bases respectively, with 18 bases between them. This clonotype came up a few times. Antigen unknown. Incorporated into the TCR beta cDNA libraries were unique molecular identifiers, which served to reduce PCR and sequencing biases. Roughly 500,000 cDNA molecules were obtained from roughly 0.93 to 9.6 million T cells. MiXCR, applied by TCRdb to the PCR reads, yields one record per CDR3 protein. This table holds 750,000 to 950,000 distinct CDR3 sequences, under 60% found once. The chain recombines TRBV12-3 or TRBV12-4 with TRBJ1-2, with a tentative D call TRBD1 (5 bases). The TCR originated in a girl aged 5 to 17 with multiple sclerosis. Sequencing input: blood. The CDR3 is CASSATSGSVGYTF. The CDR3 DNA reads as TGTGCCAGCAGTGCGACCTCAGGGTCTGTCGGCTACACCTTC.